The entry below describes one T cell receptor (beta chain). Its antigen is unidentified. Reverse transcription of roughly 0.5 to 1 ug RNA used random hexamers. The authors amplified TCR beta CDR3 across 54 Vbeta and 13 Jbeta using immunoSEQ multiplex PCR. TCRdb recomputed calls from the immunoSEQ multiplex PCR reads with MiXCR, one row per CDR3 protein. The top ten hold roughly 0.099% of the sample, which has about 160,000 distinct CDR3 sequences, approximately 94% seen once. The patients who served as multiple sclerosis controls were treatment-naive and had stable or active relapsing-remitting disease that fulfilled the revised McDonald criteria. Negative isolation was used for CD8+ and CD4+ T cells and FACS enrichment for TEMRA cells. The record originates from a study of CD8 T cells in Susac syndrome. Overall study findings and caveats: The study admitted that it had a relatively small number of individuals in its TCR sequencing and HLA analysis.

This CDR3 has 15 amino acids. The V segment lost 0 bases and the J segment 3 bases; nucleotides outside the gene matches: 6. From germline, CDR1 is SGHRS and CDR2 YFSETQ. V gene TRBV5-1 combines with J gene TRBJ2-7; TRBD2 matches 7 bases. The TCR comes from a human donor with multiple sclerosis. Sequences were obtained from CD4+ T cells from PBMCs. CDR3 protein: CASSLVVAGNYEQYF. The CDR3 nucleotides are TGCGCCAGCAGCTTGGTGGTAGCGGGTAACTACGAGCAGTACTTC. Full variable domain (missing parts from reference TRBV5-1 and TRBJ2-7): KAGVTQTPRYLIKTRGQQVTLSCSPISGHRSVSWYQQTPGQGLQFLFEYFSETQRNKGNFPGRFSGRQFSNSRSEMNVSTLELGDSALYLCASSLVVAGNYEQYFGPGTRLTVT.